This T cell receptor beta chain is drawn from a study of shared clonotypes between healthy human individuals. Researchers ran the assay at a deep level. The assay was immunoSEQ multiplex PCR, and TCRdb's table has in-frame clones only and misses some. Seen here are millions of clones, around 94% observed once, and the top ten hold around 0.15%. CDR1 is GTSNPN and CDR2 is SVGIG in the germline V gene (reference sequence). The CDR3 has 15 residues. The V gene lost 4 bases and the J gene lost 3 bases, with 13 bases spanning the gap. The chain joins TRBV30 to TRBJ2-6; D not certain. The sequence was collected from a man younger than 30 in good health. Material: naive CD4+ T cells sorted from blood. Subset denoted: CD45RA+ positively selected. The CDR3 sequence is CAWTLEGFGANVLTF. CDR3 coding DNA: TGTGCCTGGACCCTCGAAGGTTTTGGGGCCAACGTCCTGACTTTC.